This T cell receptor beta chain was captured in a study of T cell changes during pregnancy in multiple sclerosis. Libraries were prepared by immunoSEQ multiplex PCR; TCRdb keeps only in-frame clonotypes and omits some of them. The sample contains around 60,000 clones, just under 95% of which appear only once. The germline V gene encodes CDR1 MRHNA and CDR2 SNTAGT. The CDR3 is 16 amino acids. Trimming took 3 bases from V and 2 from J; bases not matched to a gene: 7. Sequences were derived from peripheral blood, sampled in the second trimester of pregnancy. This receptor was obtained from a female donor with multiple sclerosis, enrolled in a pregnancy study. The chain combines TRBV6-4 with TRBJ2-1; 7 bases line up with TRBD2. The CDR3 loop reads CASSESGGSPYNEQFF. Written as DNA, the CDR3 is TGTGCCAGCAGTGAATCCGGCGGGAGCCCCTACAATGAGCAGTTCTTC.